This entry lists 16 T cell receptor beta chains sequenced from one sample in a study of T-cell memory formation after mild COVID-19. Via MiXCR, TCRdb re-called the 5' RACE reads, giving one row per CDR3 protein. The sample includes about 180,000 distinct CDR3 sequences, around a sixth of them seen just once. The sequenced sample consisted of PBMCs or a T cell subset sorted from them (not recorded which). The receptors shown here come from a man aged 18 to 30 who had mild COVID-19 (a few samples of this study predate the infection). Cell type and time point are not known.

This chain uses TRBV5-1 with TRBJ2-3, with D maybe TRBD2 (5 bases). The CDR3 consists of 13 residues. The germline V gene has CDR1 SGHRS and CDR2 YFSETQ. V dropped 3 bases and J dropped 3 bases, with 8 bases sitting between them. The CDR3 reads CASSWRGTDTQYF. The CDR3 DNA reads as TGCGCCAGCAGCTGGAGAGGGACAGATACGCAGTATTTT.

The V gene is TRBV24-1, the J gene TRBJ1-5; D remains unclear. The CDR3 is 12 amino acids. Germline CDR1 and CDR2: KGHDR and SFDVKD. Trimming stripped 4 bases from V and 10 bases from J, with 10 bases between. The CDR3 sequence is CATSDGPGPQHF. The CDR3 region has the DNA TGTGCCACCAGTGACGGGCCGGGACCCCAGCATTTT.

V and J are TRBV12-3 or TRBV12-4 and TRBJ1-2; 12 bases line up with TRBD1. The V gene end was trimmed by 6 bases and the J gene end by 6 bases; junction bases not matched to a gene: 2. CDR3 size: 13 residues. The CDR3 is CASRGQGAHGYTF. The CDR3 DNA follows: TGTGCCAGCAGGGGACAGGGGGCGCATGGCTACACCTTC.

Only one count was recorded for this clonotype. The chain joins TRBV20-1 to TRBJ1-1; the D is unclear. The V end was cut by 6 bases, the J end by 1 base, with 6 bases between. The CDR3 is 11 residues long. Per the germline V gene, CDR1 is DFQATT and CDR2 is SNEGSKA (reference sequence). CDR3 in amino acids: CSAGENTEAFF. CDR3 coding DNA: TGCAGTGCAGGCGAGAACACTGAAGCTTTCTTT.

The chain joins TRBV9 to TRBJ1-1; the D gene is possibly TRBD1 (6 bases). Germline assignment: CDR1 SGDLS and CDR2 YYNGEE. V was cut by 4 bases and J by 6 bases, with 13 bases left in between. CDR3 length: 13 amino acids. The CDR3 is CASSPSQGSEAFF. In nucleotides, the CDR3 is TGTGCCAGCAGCCCGAGCCAGGGGTCTGAAGCTTTCTTT.

This clonotype was recorded a few times. CDR3 loop: CASSYSRGEGEAFF. CDR3 nucleotide sequence: TGTGCCAGCAGTTACTCGCGGGGAGAAGGTGAAGCTTTCTTT. J is TRBJ1-1 and V is TRBV6-5; D remains unclear. CDR3 length equals 14 residues. The germline V gene encodes CDR1 MNHEY and CDR2 SVGAGI. V shed 0 bases and J shed 7 bases, with 12 bases lying between them.

This clonotype appeared many times. The CDR3 bases are TGTGCCAGCAGCCCGCGACTAGCGGGGGATCGGACAGATACGCAGTATTTT. It specifies CASSPRLAGDRTDTQYF. J is TRBJ2-3 and V is TRBV7-3; 12 nucleotides line up with TRBD2. Per germline, CDR1 SGHTA and CDR2 FQGTGA. This CDR3 spans 17 amino acids. V shed 5 bases, J shed 3 bases, and the junction held 9 bases outside the gene matches.

This clonotype was seen only a few times. This rearrangement joins TRBV20-1 to TRBJ1-2; D is ambiguous. This CDR3 is 12 amino acids long. Germline loops: CDR1 DFQATT, CDR2 SNEGSKA (reference sequence). V gave up 5 bases and J gave up 8 bases, with 15 bases separating them. The CDR3 nucleotides read TGCAGTGCTTCCGGACGGCGTGGAGGCTACACCTTC. It codes for CSASGRRGGYTF.

This clonotype was counted only a few times. The V gene is TRBV19, the J gene TRBJ2-1; 9 bases align to TRBD1. The germline V gene encodes CDR1 LNHDA and CDR2 SQIVND (reference sequence). There are 14 residues in the CDR3. V lost 7 bases and J lost 4; bases outside the gene matches: 5. The CDR3 loop reads CASNYRGPYNEQFF. The CDR3 DNA reads as TGTGCCAGTAACTACAGGGGGCCGTACAATGAGCAGTTCTTC.

This sequence joins TRBV5-1 and TRBJ2-5; D uncertain. Deletions cut 5 bases from V and 5 bases from J, with 4 bases between. Germline lookup yields CDR1 SGHRS and CDR2 YFSETQ. The CDR3 runs 10 residues. Here the CDR3 reads CASRGETQYF. CDR3 bases: TGCGCCAGCAGGGGGGAGACCCAGTACTTC.

Many counts were recorded for this clonotype. This chain joins TRBV9 and TRBJ2-7, with TRBD1 matching 9 bases. This CDR3 has 16 amino acids. The V gene's germline CDR1 is SGDLS and CDR2 YYNGEE. V lost 3 bases to trimming and J lost 0 bases; unmatched junction nucleotides: 7. This CDR3 is CASSGPRDRVSYEQYV. CDR3 coding DNA: TGTGCCAGCAGCGGGCCCCGGGACAGGGTCTCCTACGAGCAGTACGTC.

The chain joins TRBV10-2 to TRBJ1-4, with 9 bases aligning to TRBD1. The CDR3 totals 18 residues. V lost 5 bases and J lost 5; bases outside the gene matches: 15. The germline CDR1 and CDR2 sequences are WSHSY and SAAADI. This CDR3 reads CASSSGTGLSGMNEKLFF. The CDR3 DNA follows: TGCGCCAGCAGTTCCGGGACAGGGTTGTCGGGGATGAATGAAAAACTGTTTTTT.

Only a few counts were recorded for this clonotype. The chain employs TRBV20-1 and TRBJ2-3; D not certain. In germline, CDR1 is DFQATT, CDR2 SNEGSKA (reference sequence). CDR3 size: 15 residues. Trimming left V 0 bases short and J 1 base short, with 11 bases between. This CDR3 reads CSARDRPRGTDTQYF. The DNA of the CDR3 is TGCAGTGCTAGAGATCGTCCTCGGGGCACAGATACGCAGTATTTT.

The chain joins TRBV12-3 or TRBV12-4 to TRBJ1-5; TRBD1 might be the D (6 bases). Trimming removed 0 bases from V and 10 bases from J, with 10 bases in between. This CDR3 region has 13 residues. The CDR3 coding sequence is TGTGCCAGCAGTTTAGCAAACGGGACACCCCAGCATTTT. It yields the protein CASSLANGTPQHF.

This clonotype has more than one count but fewer than ten. The chain joins TRBV6-2 or TRBV6-3 to TRBJ2-7; 9 bases line up with TRBD2. CDR3 size: 15 residues. Trimming cost V 0 bases and J 3 bases; bases outside gene matches: 3. Germline V gives CDR1 MNHEY, CDR2 SVGEGT. The CDR3 sequence is CASSYSGSGGYEQYV. As DNA, the CDR3 is TGTGCCAGCAGTTACTCGGGTAGCGGGGGCTACGAGCAGTACGTC.

This chain links TRBV2 with TRBJ2-1; TRBD2 matches at 8 bases. The germline CDR1 and CDR2 sequences are SNHLY and FYNNEI. The CDR3 length is 12 residues. The J segment lost 10 bases and the V segment lost 1 base, leaving 0 bases of the junction unmatched. This chain's CDR3 is CASSEVAGEQFF. The DNA of the CDR3 is TGTGCCAGCAGTGAAGTAGCGGGGGAGCAGTTCTTC.